This is a list of T cell receptor beta chains from one sample in a study of identical twins. In TCRdb, the 5' RACE reads were re-called with MiXCR into one record per CDR3 protein. This sample has some 500,000 distinct CDR3 sequences, with roughly an eighth found just once. These data were also filed under a second study, of yellow fever vaccine responses in identical twins.

Sequencing was performed on CD4+ T cells sorted from blood. These receptor sequences come from a young woman in good health. CDR3s include the opening cysteine and the closing phenylalanine or tryptophan. A D gene is named only where the DNA matches it firmly. A clone size is listed for some rows: how often the clone was seen (once, few, many), or a class if it is expanded.

j_call clone_size d_call v_call cdr3_aa cdr3_nt
TRBJ1-5 many TRBD1 TRBV12-3/TRBV12-4 CASSSRDRGYSNQPQHF TGTGCCAGCAGTTCCCGGGACAGGGGATATAGCAATCAGCCCCAGCATTTT
TRBJ2-1 many - TRBV5-1 CASNTGSPVNEQFF TGCGCCAGCAACACCGGGTCCCCGGTCAATGAGCAGTTCTTC
TRBJ2-7 - - TRBV3-1 CASSQAGNYEQYF TGTGCCAGCAGCCAAGCGGGCAACTACGAGCAGTACTTC
TRBJ2-7 many - TRBV20-1 CSAQGGGNYEQYF TGCAGTGCTCAAGGAGGGGGGAACTACGAGCAGTACTTC
TRBJ2-2 - TRBD1 TRBV7-9 CASSPQTGDWTGELFF TGTGCCAGCAGCCCTCAGACAGGGGACTGGACCGGGGAGCTGTTTTTT
TRBJ2-7 - - TRBV20-1 CSARDSPYEQYF TGCAGTGCTAGAGATTCCCCCTACGAGCAGTACTTC
TRBJ2-3 - TRBD2 TRBV5-1 CASSQGAGANTDTQYF TGCGCCAGCAGCCAAGGAGCGGGAGCTAACACAGATACGCAGTATTTT
TRBJ2-4 - - TRBV28 CASSFGGHGKNIQYF TGTGCCAGCAGTTTTGGGGGGCATGGCAAAAACATTCAGTACTTC
TRBJ2-1 few TRBD1 TRBV6-5 CGSGQGTRGQFF TGCGGGTCGGGACAGGGGACTAGGGGGCAGTTCTTC
TRBJ2-1 few TRBD2 TRBV4-3 CASSQEAPPTSVRYNEQFF TGCGCCAGCAGCCAAGAAGCCCCCCCGACTAGCGTCCGATACAATGAGCAGTTCTTC
TRBJ1-4 few - TRBV5-1 CASSLRPTTNEKLFF TGCGCCAGCAGCTTGCGGCCGACAACTAATGAAAAACTGTTTTTT
TRBJ1-5 many - TRBV6-2/TRBV6-3 CASRNGGGQPQHF TGTGCCAGCAGAAACGGGGGCGGGCAGCCCCAGCATTTT
TRBJ2-7 - TRBD2 TRBV28 CASSVRLAGPHEQYF TGTGCCAGCAGCGTAAGACTAGCGGGGCCCCACGAGCAGTACTTC